This T cell receptor (beta chain) is from a study of T cells in tuberculosis. This clone occurred once. Method: immunoSEQ multiplex PCR; TCRdb's copy keeps in-frame clones and lacks some. Seen here are some 23,000 clones, around nine tenths observed once, and the top ten hold 15% to 20%. CDR3 length: 14 residues. CDR1 SGHNT and CDR2 YYREEE come from the germline V gene (reference sequence). V was clipped by 4 bases and J by 7 bases, with 17 bases between them. The chain joins TRBV5-4 to TRBJ1-2; a possible D gene is TRBD1 (6 bases). The sequenced sample consisted of PBMCs. This clonotype was sampled from a donor aged 10-29 years with latent tuberculosis or without tuberculosis infection. Some clones in this sample may be carry-over from other donors' samples. The CDR3 region is CASSGTLGAAGYTF. The CDR3 DNA follows: TGTGCCAGCAGCGGGACATTGGGGGCGGCTGGCTACACCTTC.